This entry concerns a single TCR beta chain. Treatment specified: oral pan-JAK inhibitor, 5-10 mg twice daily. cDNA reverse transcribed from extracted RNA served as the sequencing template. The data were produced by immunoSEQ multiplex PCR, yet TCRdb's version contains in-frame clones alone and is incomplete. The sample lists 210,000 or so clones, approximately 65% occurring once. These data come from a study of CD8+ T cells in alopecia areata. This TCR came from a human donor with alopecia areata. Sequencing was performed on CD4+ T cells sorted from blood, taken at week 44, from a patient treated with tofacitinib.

This chain's CDR3 is CSARGDYGYTF. As DNA, the CDR3 is TGCAGCGCCCGTGGCGACTATGGCTACACCTTC. This chain links TRBV29-1 with TRBJ1-2; D not resolved. V was cut by 7 bases and J by 3 bases, with 9 bases left in between. The CDR3 extends over 11 amino acids. Germline CDR1 is SQVTM and CDR2 is ANQGSEA.